This TCR beta chain appears in the sequencing data of a study of T cell responses to AZD1222 COVID-19 vaccine. Trimming took off 4 bases at V and 7 bases at J, with 18 bases between the two ends. CDR1 is SGHKS, CDR2 YYEKEE, per germline (reference sequence). The CDR3 consists of 16 residues. The protocol was immunoSEQ multiplex PCR, while the TCRdb copy is restricted to in-frame clones and leaves out a portion. The sample includes some 120,000 clones, about 90% seen only once; the top ten take 8% to 13%. The clonotype was recovered from an adult in good health. The V gene is TRBV5-5, the J gene TRBJ1-6; maybe TRBD1 (5 bases). Sequences were derived from peripheral blood, sampled on day 0 of AZD1222 vaccination. This CDR3 is CASSPPGTVGNSPLHF. The CDR3, as DNA: TGTGCCAGCAGCCCTCCTGGGACGGTGGGCAATTCACCCCTCCACTTT.